This entry lists 24 T cell receptor beta chains sequenced from one sample in a study of blood T cells in healthy people across ages. Combining a sample-barcoded 5' primer with a J-beta primer mix, a second PCR ran for 7 to 11 cycles. TCRdb re-derived calls from the 5' RACE reads in MiXCR, one entry per CDR3 protein. In the table there are 790,000 or so distinct CDR3 sequences, roughly 46% of which are singletons. The sample was blood. Receptors originate from a man of 80 years or more in good health.

This clonotype was counted a few times. This chain uses TRBV30 with TRBJ2-7; TRBD2 matches 12 bases. The CDR3 contains 13 residues. The V gene end was trimmed by 7 bases and the J gene end by 2 bases; junction bases not matched to a gene: 3. In germline, CDR1 is GTSNPN, CDR2 SVGIG (reference sequence). CDR3 coding DNA: TGTGCCTACCGGACTAGCGGGGCCTACGAGCAGTACTTC. Protein product: CAYRTSGAYEQYF. Complete variable domain (other parts from reference TRBV30 and TRBJ2-7): SQTIHQWPATLVQPVGSPLSLECTVEGTSNPNLYWYRQAAGRGLQLLFYSVGIGQISSEVPQNLSASRPQDRQFILSSKKLLLSDSGFYLCAYRTSGAYEQYFGPGTRLTVT.

This clonotype was picked up a small number of times. V and J are TRBV5-1 and TRBJ2-3, with TRBD2 identical over 11 bases. The germline gives CDR1 SGHRS, CDR2 YFSETQ. The CDR3 spans 18 residues. Trimming removed 0 bases from V and 4 bases from J; junction bases left unmatched: 10. The CDR3 reads CASSLAGTSGSGADTQYF. The DNA of the CDR3 is TGCGCCAGCAGCTTGGCCGGCACTAGCGGGAGTGGCGCAGATACGCAGTATTTT.

This clonotype was counted only a few times. V and J are TRBV15 and TRBJ2-3; D not resolved. The CDR3 is 12 amino acids. The V and J ends lost 0 bases and 7 bases respectively, with 5 bases between them. Germline values: CDR1 LNHNV, CDR2 YYDKDF (reference sequence). Here the CDR3 DNA reads TGTGCCACCAGCAGAGATGGAAATACGCAGTATTTT. This translates into CATSRDGNTQYF. Full variable domain (remainder filled in from reference TRBV15 and TRBJ2-3): DAMVIQNPRYQVTQFGKPVTLSCSQTLNHNVMYWYQQKSSQAPKLLFHYYDKDFNNEADTPDNFQSRRPNTSFCFLDIRSPGLGDTAMYLCATSRDGNTQYFGPGTRLTVL.

This chain links TRBV28 with TRBJ2-7; either TRBD1 or TRBD2 may fit D (5 bases each). Germline lookup yields CDR1 MDHEN and CDR2 SYDVKM. The CDR3 consists of 16 residues. Trimming left V 5 bases short and J 1 base short, with 18 bases between. The CDR3 reads CASSPPPGRQSYEQYF. CDR3 sequence (DNA): TGTGCCAGCAGTCCCCCGCCGGGACGCCAATCCTACGAGCAGTACTTC.

This clonotype was observed a handful of times. This chain links TRBV29-1 with TRBJ2-4; TRBD2 aligns across 9 bases. CDR3 length: 15 amino acids. Germline CDR1 SQVTM, CDR2 ANQGSEA. The V gene end was trimmed by 4 bases and the J gene end by 9 bases; junction bases not matched to a gene: 13. The CDR3 loop is CSVGLAGSASSIQYF. The CDR3 DNA is TGCAGCGTTGGTCTAGCGGGATCGGCCTCTAGCATTCAGTACTTC.

The gene calls are TRBV5-1 and TRBJ1-6, with D maybe TRBD1 (5 bases). CDR1 is SGHRS and CDR2 is YFSETQ in the germline V gene. The CDR3 has 15 residues. V dropped 2 bases and J dropped 5 bases, with 11 bases sitting between them. CDR3 DNA: TGCGCCAGCAGCTTTGACGGGGCAGATAATTCACCCCTCCACTTT. Residues: CASSFDGADNSPLHF.

The chain recombines TRBV27 with TRBJ2-1; 7 bases are shared with TRBD1. Trimming took 8 bases from V and 6 from J; bases not matched to a gene: 10. The germline V gene has CDR1 MNHEY and CDR2 SMNVEV (reference sequence). This CDR3 spans 14 amino acids. CDR3 bases: TGTGCCAGCCGGGGACGAAAGGGGGCCAATGAGCAGTTCTTC. Its protein is CASRGRKGANEQFF.

The V gene is TRBV10-3, the J gene TRBJ2-7; the match to TRBD2 covers 10 bases. This CDR3 region has 15 residues. The junction had 5 bases not matched to a gene; V was cut back by 0 bases and J by 6 bases. Germline V gene data show CDR1 as ENHRY and CDR2 as SYGVKD. CDR3 coding DNA: TGTGCCATCAGTGAGTCTAGCGGGGGGTATACCGAGCAGTACTTC. Protein product: CAISESSGGYTEQYF.

This clonotype was seen more than once but under ten times. With a much larger clone just one base away, this may be a read error. The chain uses TRBV11-2 and TRBJ2-5; 9 nucleotides line up with TRBD2. The CDR3 length is 15 residues. The germline V gene encodes CDR1 SGHAT and CDR2 FQNNGV. The J segment lost 0 bases and the V segment lost 5 bases, leaving 4 bases of the junction unmatched. CDR3 loop: CASSPRTSDQETQYF. CDR3 DNA: TGTGCCAGCAGCCCACGGACTAGCGACCAAGAGACCCAGTACTTC.

This clonotype was seen a few times. This chain uses TRBV7-9 with TRBJ2-1; D may be TRBD1 (6 bases). V was clipped by 2 bases and J by 7 bases, with 12 bases between them. The CDR3 contains 14 residues. Germline-derived CDR1 and CDR2 are SEHNR and FQNEAQ (reference sequence). The CDR3 bases are TGTGCCAGCAGCTTAAATGGCAGGGGTAATGAGCAGTTCTTC. Its protein is CASSLNGRGNEQFF.

This clonotype has more than one count but fewer than ten. The chain uses TRBV29-1 and TRBJ2-1; TRBD2 matches 7 bases. V shed 8 bases and J 5 bases; nucleotides not matched to a gene: 6. Germline V gene data show CDR1 as SQVTM and CDR2 as ANQGSEA. This CDR3 region has 12 residues. The CDR3 reads CSFAGTNNEQFF. DNA of the CDR3: TGCAGCTTCGCCGGGACTAACAATGAGCAGTTCTTC.

The table lists this clonotype with a few counts. J is TRBJ2-7 and V is TRBV20-1; D not resolved. Trimming took 3 bases from V and 3 from J, leaving 9 bases between them. This CDR3 has 12 amino acids. Germline-derived CDR1 and CDR2 are DFQATT and SNEGSKA (reference sequence). CDR3 protein: CSASGFGYEQYF. The CDR3 DNA reads as TGCAGTGCTAGCGGTTTCGGCTACGAGCAGTACTTC.

This chain connects TRBV9 to TRBJ2-2, with D tentatively TRBD1 or TRBD2 (5 bases each). Germline V gene data show CDR1 as SGDLS and CDR2 as YYNGEE. Deletions cut 0 bases from V and 8 bases from J, with 14 bases between. The CDR3 contains 15 residues. CDR3 nucleotides: TGTGCCAGCAGCGTAGGGGGGATCAACGGAGGGGAGCTGTTTTTT. It is translated as CASSVGGINGGELFF.

This rearrangement joins TRBV9 to TRBJ2-7, with D perhaps TRBD2 (6 bases). The germline CDR1 and CDR2 sequences are SGDLS and YYNGEE. The germline V and J ends were trimmed by 0 bases and 4 bases, with 11 bases remaining between them. CDR3 length: 14 residues. CDR3 sequence: CASSVAGDEYEQYF. CDR3 nucleotides: TGTGCCAGCAGCGTAGCGGGAGATGAATACGAGCAGTACTTC.

This clonotype came up a few times. V gene TRBV20-1 combines with J gene TRBJ1-5, with TRBD1 matching over 7 bases. The CDR3 sequence is 13 residues long. The V segment lost 6 bases and the J segment 5 bases; nucleotides outside the gene matches: 7. Germline V gene sequence: CDR1 DFQATT, CDR2 SNEGSKA (reference sequence). This CDR3 reads CSAKTGADQPQHF. CDR3 nucleotides: TGCAGTGCAAAAACAGGGGCGGATCAGCCCCAGCATTTT.

This rearrangement joins TRBV20-1 to TRBJ2-5; D is tentatively TRBD1 or TRBD2 (5 bases each). V was cut by 2 bases and J by 2 bases, with 15 bases left in between. CDR1 and CDR2 from the germline V gene are DFQATT and SNEGSKA (reference sequence). This CDR3 has 15 amino acids. DNA for the CDR3: TGCAGTGCTAGATCGAATCCAGGGAGTCAAGAGACCCAGTACTTC. The encoded protein is CSARSNPGSQETQYF.

This clonotype was seen many times. The chain links TRBV6-2 or TRBV6-3 to TRBJ2-7; D unclear. Trimming left V 2 bases short and J 0 bases short, with 11 bases between. There are 15 residues in the CDR3. CDR1 and CDR2 from the germline V gene are MNHEY and SVGEGT. DNA of the CDR3: TGTGCCAGCAGTTACGCGGCGGAACACTCCTACGAGCAGTACTTC. Its translation: CASSYAAEHSYEQYF.

Concerning this clonotype: At one boundary the junction diverges from the germline segment, which might be a read error. The V gene is TRBV20-1, the J gene TRBJ2-1, with D tentatively TRBD1 or TRBD2 (6 bases each). Germline V gene sequence: CDR1 DFQATT, CDR2 SNEGSKA (reference sequence). The CDR3 is 14 amino acids. CDR3 region: CGARGAAGTNEQFF. The CDR3 DNA sequence: TGCGGTGCTAGGGGGGCCGCGGGAACTAATGAGCAGTTCTTC.

V gene TRBV6-5 combines with J gene TRBJ2-6; 7 nucleotides match TRBD1. The CDR3 loop spans 15 amino acids. CDR1 and CDR2 (germline): MNHEY, SVGAGI. V lost 5 bases to trimming and J lost 4 bases; unmatched junction nucleotides: 5. The CDR3 loop reads CASSTDRSGANVLTF. The DNA of the CDR3 is TGTGCCAGCAGTACGGACAGGTCGGGGGCCAACGTCCTGACTTTC.

The gene calls are TRBV20-1 and TRBJ1-1; D gene ambiguous. The germline V gene encodes CDR1 DFQATT and CDR2 SNEGSKA (reference sequence). Trimming took off 6 bases at V and 1 base at J, with 15 bases between the two ends. The CDR3 is 14 amino acids. The CDR3 sequence: CSALAGRANTEAFF. The CDR3 nucleotides read TGCAGTGCCTTGGCTGGGAGGGCGAACACTGAAGCTTTCTTT.

This clonotype was recorded a few times. V gene TRBV7-9 combines with J gene TRBJ1-2; 7 nucleotides match TRBD1. Looked up from germline, CDR1 is SEHNR and CDR2 is FQNEAQ (reference sequence). This CDR3 spans 14 amino acids. The trim removed 4 bases at V and 7 bases at J, leaving 9 bases unmatched. DNA of the CDR3: TGTGCCAGCAGCTCAGGGGGGGGGCCGGCTGGCTACACCTTC. Protein product: CASSSGGGPAGYTF.

Many counts were recorded for this clonotype. The J gene is TRBJ2-7, the V gene TRBV28; D gene ambiguous. Trimming removed 6 bases at V and 2 bases at J, with 20 bases between. The CDR3 has 16 amino acids. The V gene's germline CDR1 is MDHEN and CDR2 SYDVKM. This CDR3 is CASRPPIQRQAYEQYF. In DNA form, the CDR3 reads TGTGCCAGCAGGCCTCCGATTCAGCGTCAGGCCTACGAGCAGTACTTC.

The genes are TRBV20-1 and TRBJ2-5; D not resolved. The end of the DNA is better explained by TRBJ2-7, so the J call may be wrong. This CDR3 is built from 12 residues. Germline CDR1 is DFQATT and CDR2 is SNEGSKA (reference sequence). The CDR3 DNA sequence: TGCAGTGCTAGAGGCGATTGGAGCGAGCAGTACTTC. As protein: CSARGDWSEQYF.

The chain uses TRBV7-9 and TRBJ2-5, with 10 positions matching TRBD2. With the DNA end fitting TRBJ2-7 better, the J assignment may be wrong. From germline, CDR1 is SEHNR and CDR2 FQNEAQ (reference sequence). This CDR3 spans 15 amino acids. The CDR3 spells CASSSGTSEVYEQYF. CDR3 bases: TGTGCCAGCAGCTCCGGGACTAGCGAGGTCTACGAGCAGTACTTC.